The source of this TCR beta chain is a study of control samples from healthy donors and cancer patients. Germline CDR1 and CDR2: MDHEN and SYDVKM. V lost 5 bases to trimming and J lost 7 bases, with 17 bases between them. The CDR3 is 14 amino acids. The data were produced by immunoSEQ multiplex PCR, yet TCRdb's version contains in-frame clones alone and is incomplete. This table has some 140,000 clones, around nine tenths appearing once. The receptor was isolated from a man aged 25-45 years in good health. The chain combines TRBV28 with TRBJ1-1; a weak D match, TRBD1 (6 bases). Sequenced material: blood. CDR3 residues: CASSDFRGRSEAFF. The CDR3 coding sequence is TGTGCCAGCAGTGATTTCAGGGGCCGGAGTGAAGCTTTCTTT.